The sequence of this T cell receptor beta chain was determined in a study of T cell repertoires in cytomegalovirus infection. Comment on this clonotype: Its antigen is as yet unknown.

General study findings and limits: Within the response measured ex vivo, HLA-C-restricted CMV-specific TCR beta clonotypes were dominant.

TCRdb re-derived calls from the reads in MiXCR, one entry per CDR3 protein. The sample contains hundreds of thousands of distinct CDR3 sequences, about 33% of which appear only once. Trimming shortened V by 3 bases and J by 4 bases, and 12 bases separated the two germline ends. The CDR3 extends over 14 amino acids. Per the germline V gene, CDR1 is LNHNV and CDR2 is YYDKDF (reference sequence). The genes are TRBV15 and TRBJ2-5; D might be TRBD1 (6 bases). The input for sequencing was cultured CD8+ T cells from PBMCs, taken from culture after CMV antigen stimulation. The receptor was isolated from a human donor in good health (CMV status not recorded). Some clones in this sample may be carry-over from other donors' samples. The CDR3 spells CATSSQGPGETQYF. Written as DNA, the CDR3 is TGTGCCACCAGCAGTCAGGGGCCGGGAGAGACCCAGTACTTC.